Detailed here is one T cell receptor beta chain. No antigen is known for it. Relative to the germline gene, one junction end is altered; a read error may explain this. This entry belongs to a study of T cells in Graves' hyperthyroidism and ophthalmopathy. This CDR3 is 14 amino acids long. The germline CDR1 and CDR2 sequences are SGHNT and YENEEA. Researchers amplified the TCR beta CDR3 regions from RNA transcripts. First-round RT-PCR of the TCR CDR3 relied on the HTBI primer set. MiXCR was run by TCRdb on the multiplex PCR reads, yielding one entry per CDR3 protein. Found here are fewer than 45,000 distinct CDR3 sequences, roughly 49% of them singletons; the top ten hold about 6%. Whole-study findings and limits: Blood shared most expanded thyroid clonotypes above 0.001.

Sequenced: blood. The receptor was isolated from a woman in her fifties or sixties with Graves' hyperthyroidism that later progressed to Graves' ophthalmopathy. V and J are TRBV11-3 and TRBJ1-6; maybe TRBD1 (5 bases). The CDR3 region is CASSLGQYNSPLHF. In DNA, the CDR3 is TGTGCCAGCAGCCTGGGGCAGTATAATTCGCCCCTCCACTTT.